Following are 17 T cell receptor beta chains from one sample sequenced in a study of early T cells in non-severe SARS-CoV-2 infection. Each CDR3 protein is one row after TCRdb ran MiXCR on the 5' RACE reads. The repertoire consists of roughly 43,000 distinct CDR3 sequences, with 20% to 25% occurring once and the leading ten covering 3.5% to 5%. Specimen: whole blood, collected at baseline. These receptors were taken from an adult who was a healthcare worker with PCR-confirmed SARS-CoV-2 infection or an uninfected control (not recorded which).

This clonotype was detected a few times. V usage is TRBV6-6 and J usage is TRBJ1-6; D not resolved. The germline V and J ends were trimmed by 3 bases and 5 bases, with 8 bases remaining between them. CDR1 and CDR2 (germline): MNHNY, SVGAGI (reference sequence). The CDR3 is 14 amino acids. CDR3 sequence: CASSYGSNNSPLHF. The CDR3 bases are TGTGCCAGCAGTTATGGATCCAATAATTCACCCCTCCACTTT.

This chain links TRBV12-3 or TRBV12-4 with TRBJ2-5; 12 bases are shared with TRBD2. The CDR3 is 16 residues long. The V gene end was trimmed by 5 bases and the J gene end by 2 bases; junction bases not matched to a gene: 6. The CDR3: CASSRWLAGGQETQYF. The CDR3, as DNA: TGTGCCAGCAGTCGCTGGCTAGCGGGGGGGCAAGAGACCCAGTACTTC.

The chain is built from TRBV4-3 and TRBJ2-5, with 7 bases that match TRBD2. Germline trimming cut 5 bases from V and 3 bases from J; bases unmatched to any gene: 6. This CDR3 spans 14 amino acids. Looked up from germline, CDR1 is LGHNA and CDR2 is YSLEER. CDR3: CASSAGGREETQYF. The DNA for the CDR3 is TGCGCCAGCAGCGCCGGGGGGAGGGAAGAGACCCAGTACTTC.

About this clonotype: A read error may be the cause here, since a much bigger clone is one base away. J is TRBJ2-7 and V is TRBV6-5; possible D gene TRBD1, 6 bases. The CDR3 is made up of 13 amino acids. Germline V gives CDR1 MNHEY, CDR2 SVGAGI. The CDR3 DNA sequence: TGTACCAGCAGTTACCGGGACAACTACGAGCAGTACTTC. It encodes CTSSYRDNYEQYF.

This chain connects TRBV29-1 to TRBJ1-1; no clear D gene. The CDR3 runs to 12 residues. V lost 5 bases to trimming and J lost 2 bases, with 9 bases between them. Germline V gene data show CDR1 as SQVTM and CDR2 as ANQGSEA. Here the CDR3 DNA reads TGCAGCGTTATCTCCGAAAACACTGAAGCTTTCTTT. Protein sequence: CSVISENTEAFF. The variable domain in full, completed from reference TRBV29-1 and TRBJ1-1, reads SAVISQKPSRDICQRGTSLTIQCQVDSQVTMMFWYRQQPGQSLTLIATANQGSEATYESGFVIDKFPISRPNLTFSTLTVSNMSPEDSSIYLCSVISENTEAFFGQGTRLTVV.

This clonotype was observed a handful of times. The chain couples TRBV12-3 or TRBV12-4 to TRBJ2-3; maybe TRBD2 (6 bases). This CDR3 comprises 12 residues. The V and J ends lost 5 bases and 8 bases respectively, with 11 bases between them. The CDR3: CASSPEAGTQYF. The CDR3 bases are TGTGCCAGCAGTCCGGAAGCGGGTACGCAGTATTTT.

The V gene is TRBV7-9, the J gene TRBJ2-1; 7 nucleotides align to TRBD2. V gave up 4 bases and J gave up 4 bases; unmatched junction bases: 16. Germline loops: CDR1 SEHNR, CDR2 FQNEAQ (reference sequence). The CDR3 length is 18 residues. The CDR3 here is CASSSGLAAWNPYNEQFF. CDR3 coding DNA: TGTGCCAGCAGCTCTGGGCTAGCGGCATGGAACCCTTACAATGAGCAGTTCTTC. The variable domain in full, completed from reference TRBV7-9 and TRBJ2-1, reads DTGVSQNPRHKITKRGQNVTFRCDPISEHNRLYWYRQTLGQGPEFLTYFQNEAQLEKSRLLSDRFSAERPKGSFSTLEIQRTEQGDSAMYLCASSSGLAAWNPYNEQFFGPGTRLTVL.

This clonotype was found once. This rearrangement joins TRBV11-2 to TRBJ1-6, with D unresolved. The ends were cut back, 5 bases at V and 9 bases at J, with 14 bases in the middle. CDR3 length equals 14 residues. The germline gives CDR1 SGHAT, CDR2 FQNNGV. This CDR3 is CASSPGSSFSPLHF. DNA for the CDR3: TGTGCCAGCAGCCCCGGGTCGAGTTTTTCACCCCTCCACTTT. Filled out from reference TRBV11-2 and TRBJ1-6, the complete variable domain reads EAGVAQSPRYKIIEKRQSVAFWCNPISGHATLYWYQQILGQGPKLLIQFQNNGVVDDSQLPKDRFSAERLKGVDSTLKIQPAKLEDSAVYLCASSPGSSFSPLHFGNGTRLTVT.

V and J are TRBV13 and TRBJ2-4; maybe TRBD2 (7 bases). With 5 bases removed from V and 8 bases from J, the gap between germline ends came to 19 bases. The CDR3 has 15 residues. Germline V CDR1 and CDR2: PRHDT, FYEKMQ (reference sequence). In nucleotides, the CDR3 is TGTGCCAGCAGCCTCTCTGGGGGGGCCGTGTACATTCAGTACTTC. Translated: CASSLSGGAVYIQYF.

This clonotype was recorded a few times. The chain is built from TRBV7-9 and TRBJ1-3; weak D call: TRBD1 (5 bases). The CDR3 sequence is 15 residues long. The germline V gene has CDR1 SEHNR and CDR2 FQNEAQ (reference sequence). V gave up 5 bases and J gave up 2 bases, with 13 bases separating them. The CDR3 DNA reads TGTGCCAGCAGCCCAAGGGGATTAGCTGGAAACACCATATATTTT. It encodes CASSPRGLAGNTIYF.

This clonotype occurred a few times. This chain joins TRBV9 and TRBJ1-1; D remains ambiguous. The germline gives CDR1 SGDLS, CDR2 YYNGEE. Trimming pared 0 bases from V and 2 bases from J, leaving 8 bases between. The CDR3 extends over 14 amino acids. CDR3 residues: CASSVATTNTEAFF. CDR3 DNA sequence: TGTGCCAGCAGCGTAGCGACAACTAACACTGAAGCTTTCTTT.

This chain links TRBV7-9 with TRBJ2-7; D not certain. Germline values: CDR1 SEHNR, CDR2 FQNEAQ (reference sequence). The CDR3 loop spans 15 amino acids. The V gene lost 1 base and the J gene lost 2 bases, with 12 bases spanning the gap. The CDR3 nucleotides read TGTGCCAGCAGCTTAGATTTGGACCCTCCCTACGAGCAGTACTTC. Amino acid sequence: CASSLDLDPPYEQYF.

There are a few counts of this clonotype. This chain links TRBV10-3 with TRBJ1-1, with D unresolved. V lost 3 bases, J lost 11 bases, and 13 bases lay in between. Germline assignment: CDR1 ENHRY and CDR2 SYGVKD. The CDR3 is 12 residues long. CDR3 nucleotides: TGTGCCATCAGTGATGGGGAGGGTACGGCTTTCTTT. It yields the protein CAISDGEGTAFF.

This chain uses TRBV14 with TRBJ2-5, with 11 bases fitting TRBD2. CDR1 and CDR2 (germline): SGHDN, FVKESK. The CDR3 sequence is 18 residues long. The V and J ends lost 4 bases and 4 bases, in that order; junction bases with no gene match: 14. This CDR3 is CASSPPRLAGTVVETQYF. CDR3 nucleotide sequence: TGTGCCAGCAGCCCTCCCAGACTAGCGGGGACTGTGGTAGAGACCCAGTACTTC.

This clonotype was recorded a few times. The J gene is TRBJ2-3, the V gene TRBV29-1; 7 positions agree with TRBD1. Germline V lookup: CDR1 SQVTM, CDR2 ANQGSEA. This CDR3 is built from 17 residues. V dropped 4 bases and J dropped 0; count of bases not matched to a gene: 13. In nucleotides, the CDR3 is TGCAGCGTTGTAAGGCCCGAGGGGGCGGCAAGCACAGATACGCAGTATTTT. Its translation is CSVVRPEGAASTDTQYF.

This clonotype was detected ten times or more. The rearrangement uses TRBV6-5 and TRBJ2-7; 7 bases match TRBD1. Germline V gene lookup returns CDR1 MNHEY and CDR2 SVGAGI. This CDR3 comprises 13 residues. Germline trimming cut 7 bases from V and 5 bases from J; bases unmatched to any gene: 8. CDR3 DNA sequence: TGTGCCAGCAATACAGGGGAAAGGAACGAGCAGTACTTC. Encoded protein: CASNTGERNEQYF.

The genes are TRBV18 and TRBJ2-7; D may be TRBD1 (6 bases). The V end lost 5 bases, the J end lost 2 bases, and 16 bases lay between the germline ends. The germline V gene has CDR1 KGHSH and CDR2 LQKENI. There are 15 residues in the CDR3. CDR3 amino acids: CASSVLGGGTYEQYF. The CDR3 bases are TGTGCCAGCTCAGTTCTTGGGGGCGGAACCTACGAGCAGTACTTC.